This T cell receptor beta chain was observed in a study of T cell repertoires in cytomegalovirus infection. Overall study context: CMV infection and matching HLA type were both indicated by public TCR beta signatures.

Germline V gives CDR1 SGDLS, CDR2 YYNGEE. CDR3 size: 12 residues. This clonotype has ten or more counts. One entry per CDR3 protein results from TCRdb running MiXCR on the reads. This repertoire shows about 310,000 distinct CDR3 sequences, approximately 8.9% found once; its top ten account for less than 3%. This chain uses TRBV9 with TRBJ2-7; no firm D call. Sample: PBMCs. This sequence originates from a human donor in good health (CMV status not recorded). Some clones in this sample may be carry-over from other donors' samples. CDR3 bases: TGTGCCAGCGAGATACCTTTCTATAAGAAGCACGTC. Protein: CASEIPFYKKHV.